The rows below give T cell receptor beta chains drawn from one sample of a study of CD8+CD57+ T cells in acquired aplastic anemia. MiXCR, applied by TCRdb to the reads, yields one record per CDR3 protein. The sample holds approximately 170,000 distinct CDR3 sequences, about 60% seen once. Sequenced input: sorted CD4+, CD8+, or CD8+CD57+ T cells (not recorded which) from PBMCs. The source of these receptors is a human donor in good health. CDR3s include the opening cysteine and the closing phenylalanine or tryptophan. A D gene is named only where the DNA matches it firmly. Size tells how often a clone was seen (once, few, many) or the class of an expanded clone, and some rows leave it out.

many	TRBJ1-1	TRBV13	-	TGTGCCAGCAGCCTCCTCGACCCAGCCTCCGCCCTTGAAGCTTTCTTT	CASSLLDPASALEAFF
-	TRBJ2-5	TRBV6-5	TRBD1	TGTGCCAGCAGTTACCGACAGGGAGAGACCCAGTACTTC	CASSYRQGETQYF
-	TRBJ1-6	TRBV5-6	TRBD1	TGTGCCAGCAGCTTGGGACAGGGAAACAATTCACCCCTCCACTTT	CASSLGQGNNSPLHF
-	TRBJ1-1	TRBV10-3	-	TGTGCCATCAGTGAGGGACAAGCCATAACGATGAACACTGAAGCTTTCTTT	CAISEGQAITMNTEAFF
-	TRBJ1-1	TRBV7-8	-	TGTGCCAGCTCACCGGGACCCGCCACGATCACTGAAGCTTTCTTT	CASSPGPATITEAFF
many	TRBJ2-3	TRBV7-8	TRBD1	TGTGCCAGCACCTACCCTGCCGGGGACAGTCTCAGTCTTGACACAGATACGCAGTATTTT	CASTYPAGDSLSLDTDTQYF
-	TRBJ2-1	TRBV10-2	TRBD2	TGCGCCATCAGTGGGGGGGGTGTTTACAATGAGCAGTTCTTC	CAISGGGVYNEQFF
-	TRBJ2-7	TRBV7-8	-	TGTGCCAGCAGCCTACAGGGCATGAGCGAGCAGTACTTC	CASSLQGMSEQYF
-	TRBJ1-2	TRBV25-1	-	TGTGCCAGCACTGACAACTATGGCTACACCTTC	CASTDNYGYTF
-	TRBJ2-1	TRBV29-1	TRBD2	TGCAGCGTTGACGGGACTAGCGGGGACTACAATGAGCAGTTCTTC	CSVDGTSGDYNEQFF
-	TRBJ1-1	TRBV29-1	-	TGCAGCGTTGAGGGGGGCCATAACACTGAAGCTTTCTTT	CSVEGGHNTEAFF
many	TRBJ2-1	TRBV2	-	TGTGCCAGCAGCGACACTAGTATGAATGAGCAGTTCTTC	CASSDTSMNEQFF
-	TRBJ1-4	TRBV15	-	TGTGCCACCAGCAGTGGGGGGGTGAACGAAAAACTGTTTTTT	CATSSGGVNEKLFF
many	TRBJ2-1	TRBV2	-	TGTGCCAGCAGAACCCGTGGGACGAGATACAATGAGCAGTTCTTC	CASRTRGTRYNEQFF
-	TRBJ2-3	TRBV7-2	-	TGTGCCAGCAGGGCGGTGCTCGGCACAGATACGCAGTATTTT	CASRAVLGTDTQYF
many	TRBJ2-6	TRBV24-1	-	TGTGCCACCAGTGATTGGGCGGGGACTGGGGCCAACGTCCTGACTTTC	CATSDWAGTGANVLTF
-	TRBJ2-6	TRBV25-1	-	TGTGCCAGCAGTGAAGTTGGAGGGGAGTTTGGGGCCGACGTCCTGACTTTC	CASSEVGGEFGADVLTF
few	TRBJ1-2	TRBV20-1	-	TGCAGTGCTAGAAAGGGGTTGGATGGCTACACCTTC	CSARKGLDGYTF
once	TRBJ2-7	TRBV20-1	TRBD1	TGCAGTGCTAGTAGAGGACAGGGGACCTACGAGCAGTACTTC	CSASRGQGTYEQYF
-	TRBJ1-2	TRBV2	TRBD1	TGTGCCAGCAGCGGAGAGGACAGGGGGAACGGCCACACCTTC	CASSGEDRGNGHTF
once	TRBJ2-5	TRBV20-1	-	TGCAGTGCCCCGCCGGCGAGAGGGTTGCAAGAGACCCAGTACTTT	CSAPPARGLQETQYF
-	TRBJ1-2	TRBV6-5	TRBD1	TGTGCCAGCAGTTACGTAACGGGGACAGGTGCATATGGCTACACCTTC	CASSYVTGTGAYGYTF
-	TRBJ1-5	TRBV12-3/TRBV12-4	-	TGTGCCAGCAGTCCCTACGGGAATAGCAATCAGCCCCAGCATTTT	CASSPYGNSNQPQHF
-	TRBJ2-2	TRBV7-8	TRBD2	TGTGCCAGCAGCTCGGGACTAGCGGGAGCTTCGAACACCGGGGAGCTGTTTTTT	CASSSGLAGASNTGELFF
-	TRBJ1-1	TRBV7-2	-	TGTGCCAGCAGTCGACAGCTGAACACTGAAGCTTTCTTT	CASSRQLNTEAFF
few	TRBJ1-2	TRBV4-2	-	TGTGCCAGCAGCCAAGTCCGGGCAGCTTCCTCCTATGGCTACACCTTC	CASSQVRAASSYGYTF
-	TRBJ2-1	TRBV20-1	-	TGCAGTGCCGCGCAGGGGTACTCCTACAATGAGCAGTTCTTC	CSAAQGYSYNEQFF
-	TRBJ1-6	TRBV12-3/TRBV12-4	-	TGTGCCAGCAGTTCGGTCAGTCGGTCTCCCCTCCACTTT	CASSSVSRSPLHF
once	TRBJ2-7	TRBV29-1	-	TGCAGCGCTCGCCGACAGACGAGCGAGCAGTACTTC	CSARRQTSEQYF
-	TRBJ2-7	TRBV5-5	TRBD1	TGTGCCAGCAGCAGGACCGGGACAGGTGACTACGAGCAGTACTTC	CASSRTGTGDYEQYF
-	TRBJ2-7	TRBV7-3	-	TGTGCCAGCAGCGTAGGAGAGGTCCACGAGCAGTACTTC	CASSVGEVHEQYF
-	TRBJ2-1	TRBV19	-	TGTGCCAGTAGTATAGATGCCGACGCCATTTACAATGAGCAGTTCTTC	CASSIDADAIYNEQFF
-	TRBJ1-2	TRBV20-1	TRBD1	TGCAGTGCTAGTGACGGGACAGGGTTAGATGGCTACACCTTC	CSASDGTGLDGYTF
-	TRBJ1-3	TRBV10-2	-	TGCGCCAGCAGTGAAGGGGTTGGTGGAACCACCATATATTTT	CASSEGVGGTTIYF
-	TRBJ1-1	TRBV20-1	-	TGCAGTGCTAGTTCTCCAGGGGTGAACACTGAAGCTTTCTTT	CSASSPGVNTEAFF
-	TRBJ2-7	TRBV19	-	TGTGCCAGTAGTATAGGAACGGATGAGCAGTACTTC	CASSIGTDEQYF
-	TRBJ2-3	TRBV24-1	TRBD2	TGTGCCACCAGTGTCGGGTGGCCTAGCGGGTACACAGATACGCAGTATTTT	CATSVGWPSGYTDTQYF
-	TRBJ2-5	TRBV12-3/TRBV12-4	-	TGTGCCATCAGTGCCCGCCCAGAGACCCAGTACTTC	CAISARPETQYF
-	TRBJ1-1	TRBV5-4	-	TGTGCCAGCAGCTTCCCCGGGGACACTGAAGCTTTCTTT	CASSFPGDTEAFF
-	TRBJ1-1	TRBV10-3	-	TGTGCCATCAGTGGCGAGGGGATGAACACTGAAGCTTTCTTT	CAISGEGMNTEAFF
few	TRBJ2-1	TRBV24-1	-	TGTGCCACCAGTGATGGGGGAGGCGAGCAGTTCTTC	CATSDGGGEQFF
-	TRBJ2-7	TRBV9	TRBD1	TGTGCCAGCAGCGTCACAGGGGAAGTAATCGACGAGCAGTACTTC	CASSVTGEVIDEQYF